Detailed here is one T cell receptor (beta chain). Its specific antigen is unknown. Base qualities are not recorded, but no much larger clone differs from it by a single base. There are 17 amino acids in the CDR3, from cysteine to phenylalanine inclusive. Only CDR3 DNA is held: 51 bases, read in frame from base 1. According to the germline V gene, CDR1 reads SGHTA and CDR2 reads FQGNSA. After removal of 6 bases from V and 2 bases from J, the junction retains 11 bases not matched to a gene. This entry comes from a study of blood T cells in healthy people across ages (dated by TCRdb to about 2015). For context, the study as a whole: In model experiments, template switching captured about one uniquely barcoded TCR beta cDNA molecule for every two T cells. Age-related changes in TCR beta repertoire diversity were measured in the study by deep sequencing normalized with unique cDNA molecular identifiers. Four age groups were formed from the donors: young (average about 17 years), middle-aged (approximately 40), aged (62) and long-lived (approximately 80). To avoid experimental bias, donors of different ages were randomly spread across the sequencing lanes. Two additional independent replicas of 1 million unique cDNA reads from the same blood draw were analyzed for two donors (one aged 18 to 30 and one aged 80 or older).

Donors were a few dozen systemically healthy Caucasian individuals from Russia aged roughly 6 to 90 years. Ten milliliters of peripheral blood were drawn from each donor into EDTA-treated Vacutainer tubes. Ficoll-Paque density-gradient centrifugation was used to isolate PBMCs, with at least 7 million per sample. Trizol reagent was used to extract total RNA from the PBMCs, yielding at least 6 micrograms per sample. For every donor, an aliquot of PBMCs went through flow cytometry to measure the percentages of naive CD45RAhigh/CD27high T cells. General findings and caveats noted by the study authors: Observed TCR beta diversity correlated strongly with the percentage of naive T cells measured by flow cytometry. Compared with the aged group, more naive CD4+ T cells, fewer expanded clones and increased TCR diversity were shown by the long-lived group, suggesting age selection. Total diversity estimates from one million sequenced T cells were considered lower bounds and underestimates. As age increased, observed TCR beta diversity per million T cells dropped in a roughly linear way, and a significant reduction was already evident by age about 40. Bulk unsorted PBMC profiling prevented conclusive comparison of naive and antigen-experienced compartments. Donor CMV infection status was unknown, potentially confounding age-related changes in expanded clonotypes.

Library generation was performed with 5' RACE. The run used an Illumina HiSeq 2500. A second PCR of about 6 to 11 cycles was performed with a sample-barcoded 5' primer and a J-beta primer mix. A unique molecular identifier was introduced onto each TCR beta cDNA molecule by a template-switch 5' adaptor carrying 12 random nucleotides. Each sample yielded at least 2.5 million CDR3-containing paired-end reads. All of the RNA was converted into first-strand cDNA using the Mint cDNA synthesis kit, with a TRBC-specific oligonucleotide serving as the primer. After uracil-DNA glycosylase treatment, a first 18-cycle PCR used universal primers M1SS and BC2_uni_R on all cDNA. Per the authors' processing: Normalization of each sample was performed by random selection of 1 million high-quality reads, each carrying a distinct molecular identifier. Instead of being binned into consensus sequences, reads that shared molecular identifiers were thrown out. MiTCR, set to a Q25 quality threshold and the strictest error-elimination algorithm, was used for CDR3 identification, clonotype clustering and error correction. A nonparametric unseen species model with Euler transformation was used to estimate lower-bound total TCR beta diversity. In TCRdb, the public reads were trimmed at Q25 with fastp and aligned with MiXCR, with productive beta chains retained. Each CDR3 protein appears once, grouped with its most common genes and DNA. The V and J calls shown here were made by TCRdb, not taken from the authors' results. The sample profile shows roughly 500,000 distinct CDR3 sequences; 25% to 30% of them were found once. Approximately 18% of the sample rests with the top ten.

Sequenced material: blood. This chain joins TRBV7-2 to TRBJ2-3, and 10 junction bases match TRBD2. The TCR sequence derives from a woman in her seventies in good health. The bases read TGTGCCAGCAGTTCCCTAGCGGGAGTCGGGGTCACAGATACGCAGTATTTT. Protein translation: CASSSLAGVGVTDTQYF.